A single sample gave rise to the 18 T cell receptor beta chains below, sequenced in a study of T cells expressing NK-cell markers. TCRdb re-called the 5' RACE reads; every CDR3 protein appears as one record, without DNA. This table holds about 430,000 distinct CDR3 sequences. Sequences were obtained from blood T cells: a sorted CD56 or NKG2C T cell subset, CD4+ or CD8+ T cells, or bulk PBMC T cells (not recorded which). The receptor set was obtained from a woman in her fifties or sixties in good health.

This chain uses TRBV5-1 with TRBJ2-3; the D gene TCRdb calls, TRBD2, cannot be checked with no DNA. Per germline, CDR1 SGHRS and CDR2 YFSETQ. This CDR3 region has 15 residues. The CDR3 reads CASSLGIAGGPGQYF.

This rearrangement joins TRBV5-1 to TRBJ2-5; the D gene TCRdb calls, TRBD1, cannot be checked with no DNA. The CDR3 extends over 14 amino acids. Germline lookup yields CDR1 SGHRS and CDR2 YFSETQ. This chain's CDR3 is CASSQQGRQETQYF.

V is TRBV12-3 or TRBV12-4 and J is TRBJ2-1; absent DNA, TCRdb's TRBD2 call cannot be checked. The CDR3 extends over 15 amino acids. CDR3 sequence: CASSDGLVRNNEQFF.

V usage is TRBV10-3 and J usage is TRBJ1-1; as DNA is missing, the TRBD1 call by TCRdb cannot be tested. The CDR3 extends over 15 amino acids. Germline lookup yields CDR1 ENHRY and CDR2 SYGVKD. CDR3: CAIISDRDRNTEAFF.

V usage is TRBV4-1 and J usage is TRBJ2-2; the TRBD1 assignment by TCRdb is unverifiable without DNA. The CDR3 covers 13 residues. Germline CDR1 MGHRA, CDR2 YSYEKL. CDR3 loop: CASSHTGTGELFF.

V gene TRBV25-1 combines with J gene TRBJ2-7. CDR3 length: 14 residues. Germline values: CDR1 MGHDK, CDR2 SYGVNS. The CDR3 spells CASSEPGVLDEQYF.

The chain recombines TRBV6-1 with TRBJ2-7; TCRdb names TRBD1, which stays unverified in the absence of DNA. CDR3 length: 15 amino acids. Germline assignment: CDR1 MNHNS and CDR2 SASEGT. CDR3: CASSEDRGALYEQYF.

The V gene is TRBV6-1, the J gene TRBJ2-1; TCRdb indicates TRBD2, and absent DNA this call remains unverified. Germline V gene data show CDR1 as MNHNS and CDR2 as SASEGT. The CDR3 is made up of 17 amino acids. CDR3: CASSESEGGPLYNEQFF.

The V gene is TRBV28, the J gene TRBJ2-5; checking the TCRdb D call of TRBD1 is not possible without DNA. Germline-derived CDR1 and CDR2 are MDHEN and SYDVKM. This CDR3 is built from 16 residues. The CDR3 region is CASSSAGQGYQETQYF.

The chain recombines TRBV6-5 with TRBJ1-1. CDR1 and CDR2 from the germline V gene are MNHEY and SVGAGI. The CDR3 extends over 13 amino acids. The CDR3 loop reads CASSTRYGYEAFF.

This chain uses TRBV7-9 with TRBJ2-6; the TRBD1 assignment by TCRdb is unverifiable without DNA. The CDR3 is 15 amino acids. Germline V gives CDR1 SEHNR, CDR2 FQNEAQ (reference sequence). The CDR3 spells CASSFSGAGANVLTF.

The chain uses TRBV6-6 and TRBJ2-7; lacking DNA, the TRBD2 call made by TCRdb goes unchecked. The CDR3 covers 14 residues. Germline values: CDR1 MNHNY, CDR2 SVGAGI (reference sequence). The CDR3 here is CASRPSGNNYEQYF.

The rearrangement uses TRBV11-3 and TRBJ2-1; with no DNA, the TCRdb D assignment of TRBD1 cannot be verified. Germline CDR1 SGHNT, CDR2 YENEEA. The CDR3 consists of 18 residues. The CDR3 spells CASSSSGQAVLLYNEQFF.

This chain uses TRBV7-3 with TRBJ2-7; TCRdb returns TRBD1, unconfirmable since there is no DNA. Germline V gene sequence: CDR1 SGHTA, CDR2 FQGTGA. This CDR3 is built from 14 residues. The CDR3 spells CASSPTPGSYEQYF.

The J gene is TRBJ2-1, the V gene TRBV20-1; TCRdb names TRBD2, which stays unverified in the absence of DNA. CDR1 is DFQATT and CDR2 is SNEGSKA in the germline V gene (reference sequence). The CDR3 runs 16 residues. CDR3 region: CSARDPPSGIDNEQFF.

The CDR3 spells CSAFGFTDTQYF. This rearrangement joins TRBV20-1 to TRBJ2-3. This CDR3 comprises 12 residues. Germline CDR1 DFQATT, CDR2 SNEGSKA (reference sequence).

The chain combines TRBV6-4 with TRBJ1-5; TCRdb proposes TRBD1, but this gene call is untestable without DNA. Germline CDR1 reads MRHNA; CDR2 reads SNTAGT. The CDR3 extends over 14 amino acids. The CDR3 spells CASSANAGIEPQHF.

The chain has TRBV18 and TRBJ2-3; the TCRdb D gene call, TRBD2, has no DNA to confirm it. CDR3 length: 16 residues. Germline values: CDR1 KGHSH, CDR2 LQKENI. This CDR3 is CASSRTSGRETDTQYF.